The 20 T cell receptor beta chains given below trace back to one sample, sequenced in a study of Graves' ophthalmopathy and Graves' hyperthyroidism. Amplification of the TCR beta CDR3 regions used RNA transcripts (as template). Second-round multiplex PCR came after a first-round RT-PCR that employed HTBI primers. TCRdb itself ran the multiplex PCR reads through MiXCR, one entry per CDR3 protein. The profile shows about 57,000 distinct CDR3 sequences, less than 65% of them singletons. What was sequenced was peripheral blood. These receptors all stem from an adult woman with Graves' ophthalmopathy.

The chain recombines TRBV14 with TRBJ2-5, with a possible D match to TRBD1 (7 bases). Looked up from germline, CDR1 is SGHDN and CDR2 is FVKESK. Trimming removed 4 bases at V and 2 bases at J, with 11 bases between. CDR3 length: 14 amino acids. The CDR3 coding sequence is TGTGCCAGCAGCCGTCCAGGGGGGCAAGAGACCCAGTACTTC. It translates to CASSRPGGQETQYF.

The chain links TRBV19 to TRBJ1-1; 8 bases map to TRBD1. This CDR3 has 14 amino acids. Germline V gene data show CDR1 as LNHDA and CDR2 as SQIVND (reference sequence). The V and J ends lost 4 bases and 5 bases, in that order; junction bases with no gene match: 6. For the CDR3, the DNA is TGTGCCAGTAGTACGACAGGGGTTAAAACTGAAGCTTTCTTT. Translated, it gives CASSTTGVKTEAFF.

This rearrangement joins TRBV9 to TRBJ1-5; tentative D call: TRBD1 (5 bases). Looked up from germline, CDR1 is SGDLS and CDR2 is YYNGEE. The CDR3 spans 14 residues. The V and J ends lost 2 bases and 5 bases respectively, with 11 bases between them. CDR3 nucleotide sequence: TGTGCCAGCAGCGTGGAAGGGGCATATCAGCCCCAGCATTTT. Protein: CASSVEGAYQPQHF.

This sequence joins TRBV5-1 and TRBJ2-7, with 11 bases aligning to TRBD2. The CDR3 spans 16 residues. Germline V gene data show CDR1 as SGHRS and CDR2 as YFSETQ. V lost 1 base to trimming and J lost 5 bases; unmatched junction nucleotides: 8. The CDR3 is CASSLSSSGRLNEQYF. CDR3 DNA: TGCGCCAGCAGCTTGTCGTCTAGCGGGAGGCTCAACGAGCAGTACTTC.

This clonotype was picked up many times. The V gene is TRBV11-2, the J gene TRBJ2-5; D unclear. This CDR3 is 15 amino acids long. Germline V gene lookup returns CDR1 SGHAT and CDR2 FQNNGV. V was trimmed by 1 base and J by 2 bases, leaving 11 bases between them. The CDR3 sequence: CASSLVSTLQETQYF. The CDR3, as DNA: TGTGCCAGCAGCTTAGTTTCGACACTACAAGAGACCCAGTACTTC.

Judged by abundance, this clonotype is medium-sized. This sequence joins TRBV7-8 and TRBJ1-5; no definite D call. CDR1 and CDR2 (germline): SGHVS, FQNEAQ. This CDR3 comprises 16 residues. Trimming took 5 bases from V and 1 from J, leaving 15 bases between them. The CDR3 spells CASSPDTITSNQPQHF. CDR3 DNA sequence: TGTGCCAGCAGCCCCGACACTATCACGAGCAATCAGCCCCAGCATTTT.

There are many counts of this clonotype. The rearrangement links TRBV4-3 to TRBJ2-5; TRBD2 might be the D (6 bases). CDR3 length equals 16 residues. V was pared by 1 base and J by 5 bases, with 17 bases between. Per the germline V gene, CDR1 is LGHNA and CDR2 is YSLEER. CDR3 DNA sequence: TGCGCCAGCAGCCAAGCAATCTGGGGGGAGAGGGAGACCCAGTACTTC. Protein: CASSQAIWGERETQYF.

This clonotype was picked up many times. The V call is TRBV28, the J call TRBJ1-2; no firm D call. The V gene's germline CDR1 is MDHEN and CDR2 SYDVKM. The CDR3 is 14 residues long. Trimming stripped 5 bases from V and 2 bases from J, with 12 bases between. In DNA form, the CDR3 reads TGTGCCAGCAGTGGGTCAGCCCTCAACTATGGCTACACCTTC. This translates into CASSGSALNYGYTF.

The genes are TRBV5-1 and TRBJ1-3, with 7 nucleotides matching TRBD1. The CDR3 has 14 residues. Germline V gene lookup returns CDR1 SGHRS and CDR2 YFSETQ. The V segment lost 4 bases and the J segment 2 bases; nucleotides outside the gene matches: 3. The CDR3 spells CASSPQGTGNTIYF. In DNA, the CDR3 is TGCGCCAGCAGCCCACAGGGGACTGGAAACACCATATATTTT.

This clonotype was detected ten times or more. This rearrangement joins TRBV4-2 to TRBJ2-7, with 7 bases lining up with TRBD1. CDR3 size: 14 residues. With V trimmed by 3 bases and J by 7 bases, 9 bases remained unmatched. Germline V gene sequence: CDR1 LGHNA, CDR2 YNFKEQ. The CDR3 is CASSQAGTALEQYF. The CDR3 DNA reads as TGTGCCAGCAGCCAGGCTGGGACAGCGCTTGAGCAGTACTTC.

As for this clonotype: The missing conserved phenylalanine or tryptophan at the end of this CDR3 makes a read error likely. Because the CDR3's place on the DNA is in doubt, the DNA is left out and the CDR3 is given as listed by TCRdb. This chain uses TRBV19 with TRBJ2-7. Germline values: CDR1 LNHDA, CDR2 SQIVND (reference sequence). The CDR3 has 14 amino acids, counting both end residues. The CDR3 sequence is CASSIRRERYEQNY.

V and J are TRBV10-3 and TRBJ1-1; 7 bases agree with TRBD1. The trim removed 3 bases at V and 2 bases at J, leaving 6 bases unmatched. The CDR3 runs 15 residues. Per the germline V gene, CDR1 is ENHRY and CDR2 is SYGVKD. This CDR3 is CAISEQQGGNTEAFF. The CDR3 nucleotides are TGTGCCATCAGTGAACAGCAGGGGGGCAACACTGAAGCTTTCTTT.

By share, this clonotype counts as medium-sized. The chain joins TRBV7-3 to TRBJ1-5; D is unclear. V was cut by 6 bases and J by 5 bases, with 11 bases left in between. CDR1 and CDR2 from the germline V gene are SGHTA and FQGTGA. The CDR3 sequence is 13 residues long. The CDR3 sequence is CASSPTPDQPQHF. The CDR3 nucleotides are TGTGCCAGCAGTCCAACACCCGATCAGCCCCAGCATTTT.

The V gene is TRBV9, the J gene TRBJ1-5; 7 positions match TRBD1. V dropped 0 bases and J dropped 3; count of bases not matched to a gene: 3. This CDR3 contains 15 residues. CDR1 is SGDLS and CDR2 is YYNGEE in the germline V gene. As DNA, the CDR3 is TGTGCCAGCAGCGTAGGACAGGGCCTCAATCAGCCCCAGCATTTT. Translation: CASSVGQGLNQPQHF.

This clonotype was counted a single time. V is TRBV9 and J is TRBJ2-2; the D gene is possibly TRBD2 (5 bases). This CDR3 contains 12 residues. The germline gives CDR1 SGDLS, CDR2 YYNGEE. V gave up 6 bases and J gave up 7 bases, with 10 bases separating them. CDR3 DNA sequence: TGTGCCAGCAACGCAACTAGCGGGGAGCTGTTTTTT. This sequence encodes CASNATSGELFF.

This clonotype occurred many times. V is TRBV5-6 and J is TRBJ1-1; D not resolved. Germline CDR1 is SGHDT and CDR2 is YYEEEE. Between the trimmed V and J ends, which lost 2 bases and 4 bases, there was a span of 9 bases. CDR3 length equals 13 residues. The CDR3 sequence: CASSFGTATEAFF. For the CDR3, the DNA is TGTGCCAGCAGCTTTGGTACAGCCACTGAAGCTTTCTTT.

This clonotype was counted ten times or more. The chain is built from TRBV6-5 and TRBJ2-3; TRBD1 aligns across 7 bases. V shed 6 bases and J 2 bases; nucleotides not matched to a gene: 5. Germline CDR1 MNHEY, CDR2 SVGAGI. This CDR3 has 14 amino acids. CDR3 region: CASSSGQHTDTQYF. CDR3 nucleotides: TGTGCCAGCAGCTCGGGACAGCACACAGATACGCAGTATTTT.

This clonotype rates as medium-sized. The gene calls are TRBV2 and TRBJ2-7; D is undetermined. The CDR3 covers 11 residues. The germline V gene encodes CDR1 SNHLY and CDR2 FYNNEI. The V and J ends lost 7 bases and 2 bases respectively, with 6 bases between them. The CDR3 spells CASNNPYEQYF. CDR3 DNA sequence: TGTGCCAGCAACAATCCCTACGAGCAGTACTTC.

The V and J genes are TRBV19 and TRBJ2-7; D gene uncertain. From germline, CDR1 is LNHDA and CDR2 SQIVND (reference sequence). There are 13 residues in the CDR3. V dropped 4 bases and J dropped 3 bases, with 10 bases sitting between them. CDR3 protein: CASSTTVGYEQYF. CDR3 nucleotides: TGTGCCAGTAGTACAACAGTGGGCTACGAGCAGTACTTC.

The chain links TRBV7-2 to TRBJ2-1; TRBD2 agrees at 8 bases. The CDR3 loop spans 16 amino acids. The trim removed 1 base at V and 2 bases at J, leaving 4 bases unmatched. Germline V CDR1 and CDR2: SGHTA, FQGNSA. CDR3 residues: CASSLETGGAYNEQFF. The CDR3 region has the DNA TGTGCCAGCAGCTTAGAAACGGGGGGGGCCTACAATGAGCAGTTCTTC.